This T cell receptor beta chain was identified during a study of a mutant IDH1 vaccine in newly diagnosed glioma. Study-wide background: Patients came in for eight vaccinations, in weeks 1, 3, 5, 7, 11, 15, 19 and 23. It was radiotherapy, temozolomide, or both that patients received previously, with most receiving both.

General study points: It seemed that pseudoprogression was not linked to changes in the top peripheral T cell clonotypes.

With V trimmed by 6 bases and J by 7 bases, 6 bases remained unmatched. This CDR3 contains 14 residues. CDR1 is MNHNS, CDR2 SASEGT, per germline. A remark on this clone: Its antigen is unknown.

Time point noted: week 11, during vaccination. The study gave 300 ug of mutant IDH1 20-mer peptide per vaccine dose, with topical imiquimod. The protocol was immunoSEQ multiplex PCR, while the TCRdb copy is restricted to in-frame clones and leaves out a portion. The sample shows fewer than 35,000 clones, 90% of them seen only once. J is TRBJ1-3 and V is TRBV6-1; TRBD1 aligns across 10 bases. This sequence originates from a man aged 18 to 30 with glioma. The sequenced sample was PBMCs, obtained from a glioma patient whose treatment included an IDH1 peptide vaccine. CDR3 loop: CASSRDRGLNTIYF. As DNA, the CDR3 is TGTGCCAGCAGCCGGGACAGGGGTTTGAACACCATATATTTT.